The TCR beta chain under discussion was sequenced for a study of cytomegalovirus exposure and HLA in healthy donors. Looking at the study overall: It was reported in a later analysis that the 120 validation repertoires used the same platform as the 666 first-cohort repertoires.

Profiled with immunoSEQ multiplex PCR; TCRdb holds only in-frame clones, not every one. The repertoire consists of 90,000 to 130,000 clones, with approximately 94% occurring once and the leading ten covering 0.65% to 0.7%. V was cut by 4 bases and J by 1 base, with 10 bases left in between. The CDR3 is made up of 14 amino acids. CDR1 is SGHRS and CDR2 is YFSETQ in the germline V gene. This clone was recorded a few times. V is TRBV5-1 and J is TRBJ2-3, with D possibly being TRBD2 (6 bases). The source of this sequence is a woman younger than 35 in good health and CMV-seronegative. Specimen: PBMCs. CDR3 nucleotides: TGCGCCAGCAGCACTAGCAGGGGCACAGATACGCAGTATTTT. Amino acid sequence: CASSTSRGTDTQYF.